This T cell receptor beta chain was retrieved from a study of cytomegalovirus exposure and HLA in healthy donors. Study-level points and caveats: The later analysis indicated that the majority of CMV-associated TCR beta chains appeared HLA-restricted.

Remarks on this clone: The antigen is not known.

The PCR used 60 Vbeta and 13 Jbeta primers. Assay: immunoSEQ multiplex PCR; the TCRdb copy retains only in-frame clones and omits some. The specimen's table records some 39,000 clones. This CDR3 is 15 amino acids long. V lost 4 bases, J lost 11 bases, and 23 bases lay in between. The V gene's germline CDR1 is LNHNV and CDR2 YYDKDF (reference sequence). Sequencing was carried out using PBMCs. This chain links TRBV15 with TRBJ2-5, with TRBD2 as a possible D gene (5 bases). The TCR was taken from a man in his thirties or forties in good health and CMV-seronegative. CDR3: CATSMSGSPPDEQYF. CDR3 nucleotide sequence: TGTGCCACCAGCATGTCGGGATCCCCTCCGGATGAGCAGTACTTC.